Below, 8 T cell receptor beta chains from the same sample are listed, as sequenced in a study of blood T cell repertoires in COVID-19 (dated by TCRdb to the early 2020s). Libraries came from the immunoSEQ multiplex PCR assay. TCRdb mirrors the immuneACCESS table, restricted to in-frame sequences. Some clones are absent from its copies; in checked studies, under half trace to an unresolved V gene, and the reason for the others is unknown. This sample gives about 150,000 clones in total; about 89% of them show up just once. The biggest ten clones account for about 3.2% of the sample. The sequenced material came from peripheral blood. The source of these receptors is a man aged 55 to 70 with active or convalescent COVID-19.

V is TRBV21-1 and J is TRBJ2-1; TRBD2 was called by the table and not checked on the DNA. TRBV21-1 represents a pseudogene. This CDR3 is 12 amino acids long. The CDR3 reads CASTTGNNEQFF. CDR3 coding DNA: TGTGCCAGCACCACGGGGAACAATGAGCAGTTCTTC.

V usage is TRBV5-4 and J usage is TRBJ2-7, with D maybe TRBD2 (5 bases). This CDR3 is 12 amino acids long. CDR1 and CDR2 (germline): SGHNT, YYREEE (reference sequence). V dropped 6 bases and J dropped 4 bases, with 11 bases sitting between them. The CDR3 DNA reads TGTGCCAGCACCGGAGGAGGTTACGAGCAGTACTTC. Its protein product is CASTGGGYEQYF.

As to this clone: At the DNA level, this CDR3 is encoded by other sequences in the same sample as well. The CDR3 DNA sequence: TGCGCCAGCAGCTTGGCAGGTAGGACTGAAGCTTTCTTT. This sequence encodes CASSLAGRTEAFF. The chain recombines TRBV5-1 with TRBJ1-1; D unresolved. V lost 0 bases and J 5 bases, leaving 8 bases between the germline ends. The CDR3 is 13 amino acids. The germline V gene has CDR1 SGHRS and CDR2 YFSETQ.

The chain joins TRBV6-5 to TRBJ2-2, with 9 bases lining up with TRBD1. V lost 7 bases and J lost 1; bases outside the gene matches: 4. This CDR3 comprises 15 residues. Germline CDR1 MNHEY, CDR2 SVGAGI. The CDR3 reads CASTTTGGNTGELFF. CDR3 bases: TGTGCCAGCACCACGACAGGGGGGAACACCGGGGAGCTGTTTTTT.

The DNA for the CDR3 is TGTGCCAGCAGCCAAAATACAGGGAGGGTCACTGAAGCTTTCTTT. This gives the protein CASSQNTGRVTEAFF. V and J are TRBV4-2 and TRBJ1-1; D possibly corresponds to TRBD1 (6 bases). This CDR3 contains 15 residues. CDR1 and CDR2 (germline): LGHNA, YNFKEQ. The ends were cut back, 2 bases at V and 4 bases at J, with 14 bases in the middle.

The chain has TRBV28 and TRBJ1-6; TRBD1 matches at 8 bases. The CDR3 has 11 residues. Germline V gene data show CDR1 as MDHEN and CDR2 as SYDVKM. The CDR3 coding sequence is TGTGTCGCGACAGGGGATTCACCCCTCCACTTT. Protein product: CVATGDSPLHF. The whole variable domain, filled in from reference TRBV28 and TRBJ1-6, reads DVKVTQSSRYLVKRTGEKVFLECVQDMDHENMFWYRQDPGLGLRLIYFSYDVKMKEKGDIPEGYSVSREKKERFSLILESASTNQTSMYLCVATGDSPLHFGNGTRLTVT.

V gene TRBV27 combines with J gene TRBJ1-1; tentative D call: TRBD1 (5 bases). The V gene's germline CDR1 is MNHEY and CDR2 SMNVEV (reference sequence). The ends were cut back, 5 bases at V and 4 bases at J, with 14 bases in the middle. The CDR3 covers 14 residues. In DNA form, the CDR3 reads TGTGCCAGCAGTCTGACAGTTAGGCTCACTGAAGCTTTCTTT. Translation: CASSLTVRLTEAFF.

This clone came up a few times. The chain employs TRBV30 and TRBJ1-1; D gene unclear. Per the germline V gene, CDR1 is GTSNPN and CDR2 is SVGIG (reference sequence). With 0 bases removed from V and 1 base from J, the gap between germline ends came to 6 bases. CDR3 length equals 13 residues. The CDR3 reads CAWSVGGNTEAFF. In DNA form, the CDR3 reads TGTGCCTGGAGTGTGGGAGGGAACACTGAAGCTTTCTTT.